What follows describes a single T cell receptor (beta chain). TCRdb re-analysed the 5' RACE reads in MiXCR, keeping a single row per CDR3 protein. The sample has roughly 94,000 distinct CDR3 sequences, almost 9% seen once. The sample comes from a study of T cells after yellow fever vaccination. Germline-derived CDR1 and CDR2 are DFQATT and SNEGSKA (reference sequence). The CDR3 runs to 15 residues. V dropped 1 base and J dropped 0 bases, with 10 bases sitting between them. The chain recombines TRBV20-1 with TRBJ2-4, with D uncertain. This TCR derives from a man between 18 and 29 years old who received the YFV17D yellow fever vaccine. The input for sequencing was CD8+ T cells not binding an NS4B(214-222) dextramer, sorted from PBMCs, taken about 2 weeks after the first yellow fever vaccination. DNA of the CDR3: TGCAGTGCTAGAGTCCTAGGTTCAGCCAAAAACATTCAGTACTTC. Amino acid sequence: CSARVLGSAKNIQYF.